Below, 14 T cell receptor beta chains from the same sample are listed, as sequenced in a study of PD-1 blockade in classical Hodgkin lymphoma. Brentuximab vedotin exposure varied, and every patient relapsed after autologous stem cell transplantation. TCRdb's copy holds only in-frame clones and misses some; the assay was immunoSEQ multiplex PCR. The repertoire holds over 3,500 clones, with roughly 61% as singletons. Sequencing used peripheral blood mononuclear cells (PBMCs), obtained at baseline. The receptors here all came from a human donor with classical Hodgkin lymphoma.

The rearrangement joins TRBV2 to TRBJ2-1; TRBD2 matches 7 bases. The germline CDR1 and CDR2 sequences are SNHLY and FYNNEI. Trimming removed 1 base from V and 4 bases from J; junction bases left unmatched: 10. This CDR3 comprises 17 residues. This chain's CDR3 is CASSEGGGGSNYNEQFF. CDR3 coding DNA: TGTGCCAGCAGTGAAGGGGGGGGAGGCTCGAATTACAATGAGCAGTTCTTC.

The chain joins TRBV5-1 to TRBJ2-5; 9 bases line up with TRBD1. Germline CDR1 and CDR2: SGHRS and YFSETQ. V was pared by 2 bases and J by 5 bases, with 7 bases of the junction left unmatched. The CDR3 sequence is 15 residues long. The CDR3 region has the DNA TGCGCCAGCAGCTTAAACACAGGGGGCGGGGAGACCCAGTACTTC. Translating gives CASSLNTGGGETQYF.

J is TRBJ2-1 and V is TRBV11-2, with D unresolved. This CDR3 has 13 amino acids. V was shortened by 0 bases and J by 7 bases, with 7 bases between the two germline ends. Germline lookup yields CDR1 SGHAT and CDR2 FQNNGV. This chain's CDR3 is CASSLDMENEQFF. CDR3 nucleotides: TGTGCCAGCAGCTTAGATATGGAAAATGAGCAGTTCTTC.

This clone is labeled as medium-sized (0.01 to 0.1%). This chain connects TRBV19 to TRBJ2-2; D might be TRBD2 (6 bases). V lost 10 bases and J lost 4, with 13 bases in between. CDR1 and CDR2 from the germline V gene are LNHDA and SQIVND (reference sequence). This CDR3 has 13 amino acids. The CDR3 here is CAIRAGGTGELFF. CDR3 sequence (DNA): TGTGCCATTAGGGCCGGGGGCACCGGGGAGCTGTTTTTT.

This clone has just one count. The chain uses TRBV9 and TRBJ2-3; 9 nucleotides match TRBD2. J lost 6 bases, V lost 0 bases, and 8 bases had no gene match. The CDR3 loop spans 16 amino acids. Germline CDR1 reads SGDLS; CDR2 reads YYNGEE. The CDR3 region is CASSVGKESGRDTQYF. DNA for the CDR3: TGTGCCAGCAGCGTAGGGAAGGAAAGCGGGAGGGATACGCAGTATTTT. Supplemented by reference TRBV9 and TRBJ2-3, the full variable domain reads DSGVTQTPKHLITATGQRVTLRCSPRSGDLSVYWYQQSLDQGLQFLIQYYNGEERAKGNILERFSAQQFPDLHSELNLSSLELGDSALYFCASSVGKESGRDTQYFGPGTRLTVL.

The chain employs TRBV19 and TRBJ1-2; D is possibly TRBD1 (5 bases). Germline V gene lookup returns CDR1 LNHDA and CDR2 SQIVND (reference sequence). Trimming removed 9 bases at V and 2 bases at J, with 16 bases between. The CDR3 runs 14 residues. DNA for the CDR3: TGTGCCAGCAGAGATACAGGATTCAACTATGGCTACACCTTC. It specifies CASRDTGFNYGYTF. The variable domain in full, with the rest retrieved from reference TRBV19 and TRBJ1-2, is DGGITQSPKYLFRKEGQNVTLSCEQNLNHDAMYWYRQDPGQGLRLIYYSQIVNDFQKGDIAEGYSVSREKKESFPLTVTSAQKNPTAFYLCASRDTGFNYGYTFGSGTRLTVV.

The chain is built from TRBV18 and TRBJ1-1, with D hard to call. Between the trimmed V and J ends, which lost 0 bases and 0 bases, there was a span of 11 bases. Germline assignment: CDR1 KGHSH and CDR2 LQKENI. The CDR3 covers 16 residues. CDR3 sequence (DNA): TGTGCCAGCTCACCACCGGTTCAGCCCATGAACACTGAAGCTTTCTTT. Its translation: CASSPPVQPMNTEAFF.

The genes are TRBV5-1 and TRBJ2-3, with 9 bases fitting TRBD2. V was pared by 5 bases and J by 6 bases, with 7 bases of the junction left unmatched. This CDR3 has 14 amino acids. CDR1 and CDR2 from the germline V gene are SGHRS and YFSETQ. In nucleotides, the CDR3 is TGCGCCAGCAGGGTAGCGGGAGCGAGGGATACGCAGTATTTT. Protein sequence: CASRVAGARDTQYF.

V gene TRBV27 combines with J gene TRBJ1-2; D not resolved. The V and J ends lost 5 bases and 2 bases respectively, with 12 bases between them. CDR3 length: 14 amino acids. Germline V lookup: CDR1 MNHEY, CDR2 SMNVEV (reference sequence). CDR3 in DNA: TGTGCCAGCAGTCAAGGATGGAACAACTATGGCTACACCTTC. Amino acid sequence: CASSQGWNNYGYTF.

The V call is TRBV11-2, the J call TRBJ1-2; a possible D gene is TRBD1 (5 bases). This CDR3 region has 16 residues. V shed 1 base and J shed 5 bases, with 17 bases lying between them. From germline, CDR1 is SGHAT and CDR2 FQNNGV. Here the CDR3 DNA reads TGTGCCAGCAGCTTAGGCGGGGCGTCCGCATGGTATGGCTACACCTTC. Protein product: CASSLGGASAWYGYTF.

The chain is built from TRBV10-1 and TRBJ1-2; no reliable D call. The CDR3 extends over 13 amino acids. The germline V gene has CDR1 WNHNN and CDR2 SYGVQD (reference sequence). Trimming removed 0 bases at V and 4 bases at J, with 6 bases between. The DNA for the CDR3 is TGCGCCAGCAGTGAGTCGGGTGGCTATGGCTACACCTTC. This gives the protein CASSESGGYGYTF.

This clone is medium-sized (0.01 to 0.1%). The chain couples TRBV11-3 to TRBJ1-1, with unresolved D. The CDR3 has 13 amino acids. Trimming left V 5 bases short and J 4 bases short, with 11 bases between. Germline lookup yields CDR1 SGHNT and CDR2 YENEEA. Written as DNA, the CDR3 is TGTGCCAGCAGCCCAGATCGCGGCACTGAAGCTTTCTTT. Protein product: CASSPDRGTEAFF.

J is TRBJ2-7 and V is TRBV6-9, with a tentative D call TRBD1 (5 bases). The CDR3 sequence is 13 residues long. Trimming cost V 4 bases and J 2 bases, with 9 bases left between them. The germline CDR1 and CDR2 sequences are MNHGY and SVAAGI. The CDR3 protein is CASSFRATYEQYF. The CDR3, as DNA: TGTGCCAGCAGTTTCAGGGCCACCTACGAGCAGTACTTC.

This clone ranks as large. This chain joins TRBV19 and TRBJ2-1; 10 bases map to TRBD2. The V and J ends lost 5 bases and 4 bases, in that order; junction bases with no gene match: 5. This CDR3 has 15 amino acids. Germline V gene lookup returns CDR1 LNHDA and CDR2 SQIVND (reference sequence). Written as DNA, the CDR3 is TGTGCCAGTAGTGCTACTAGCGGGGCGTACAATGAGCAGTTCTTC. Residues: CASSATSGAYNEQFF.